This T cell receptor beta chain is drawn from a study of post-analysis software for immune sequencing data. Looking at the study overall: The study covered relapsing-remitting, secondary progressive and progressive-relapsing courses of multiple sclerosis.

Unique molecular identifiers were carried by the TCR beta cDNA libraries. MiXCR was run by TCRdb on the PCR reads, yielding one entry per CDR3 protein. The table lists about 400,000 distinct CDR3 sequences, less than 40% of them singletons, with roughly 13% in the top ten. CDR3 length: 15 amino acids. V shed 7 bases and J shed 7 bases, with 17 bases lying between them. CDR1 is SGHVS, CDR2 FNYEAQ, per germline. Study-wide findings and caveats: Relative to controls, patients had about 5 TRBV segments at higher frequency, with TRBV5-6, TRBV5-1 and TRBV20-1 among these.

This clonotype showed up just a few times. Antigen: not known. The V and J genes are TRBV7-6 and TRBJ1-6, with D possibly being TRBD1 (6 bases). The clonotype originates from a girl aged 5-17 years with multiple sclerosis. The material sequenced was blood. CDR3 region: CASTPGQGQNSPLHF. The CDR3 DNA is TGTGCCAGCACCCCAGGGCAGGGGCAAAATTCACCCCTCCACTTT. The full variable domain, rest sourced from reference TRBV7-6 and TRBJ1-6, is GAGVSQSPRYKVTKRGQDVALRCDPISGHVSLYWYRQALGQGPEFLTYFNYEAQQDKSGLPNDRFSAERPEGSISTLTIQRTEQRDSAMYRCASTPGQGQNSPLHFGNGTRLTVT.